The present T cell receptor beta chain was sequenced within a study of CD8 T cells in ankylosing spondylitis (dated by TCRdb to about 2017). Background on the whole study: To find TCR variants linked to disease, the study profiled T cell receptor beta repertoires in ankylosing spondylitis patients and healthy donors. The full study cohort comprised 25 ankylosing spondylitis patients and about 110 healthy donors. Samples of peripheral blood were taken, and for ankylosing spondylitis patients, synovial fluid was collected as well. Paper-wide results and their limitations: Blood from ankylosing spondylitis patients appeared to be characterized by a TCR beta motif made up of seven or eight highly homologous amino acid variants. Some of the motif variants had been reported before in the synovial fluid and blood of reactive arthritis patients, a finding that suggests common disease-initiation mechanisms. A CD8+ phenotype was shown by the disease-linked clones, which were found at relatively low frequencies in peripheral blood. Significant enrichment of the disease-linked clones was reported in matched synovial fluid samples from ankylosing spondylitis patients.

Sequenced using an Illumina HiSeq 2500. Quantitative 5'-RACE with molecular barcodes was the method used to prepare the TCR beta libraries. In the original analysis: Disease-linked TCR variants were identified with a new computational method built on a probabilistic model of VDJ rearrangement. The public reads were reanalyzed by TCRdb: fastp trimming at Q25, MiXCR alignment, in-frame beta chains only. Rows are combined by CDR3 protein, so each entry shows the most common genes and DNA. TCRdb, not the authors, supplied the V and J calls. The sample records around 770,000 distinct CDR3 sequences, about 10% of which are singletons. Less than 0.65% of the sample rests with the top ten. Taken from cysteine to phenylalanine, the CDR3 has 16 residues. The retained sequence is limited to the CDR3, 48 bases, with the frame set at the first base. CDR1 SGHRS and CDR2 YFSETQ were looked up in the germline V gene.

About this clonotype: It lacks a known antigen. The junction differs from germline at one of its ends, possibly a read error.

The source is a male donor with ankylosing spondylitis. The specimen sequenced was blood, either unsorted or a sorted T cell fraction (not recorded which). This chain joins TRBV5-1 to TRBJ2-1, with 12 bases matching TRBD2. CDR3 region: CVSSHGLAGQYNEQFF. The sequenced DNA: TGCGTCAGCAGCCATGGACTAGCGGGACAGTACAATGAGCAGTTCTTC.